The 19 T cell receptor beta chains below were found in one sample sequenced in a study of CD4 T cells in relation to SARS-CoV-2 and coronaviruses. Unexposed donor CD4+ T cells date from about 2011-2018, before the COVID-19 pandemic. Assay: immunoSEQ multiplex PCR; the TCRdb copy retains only in-frame clones and omits some. The data show some 65,000 clones, with 85% to 90% seen just once and 1.6% held by the top ten. Material: memory CD4+ T cells from PBMCs. The origin of the receptors is a human donor in good health.

V is TRBV20-1 and J is TRBJ2-5, with D tentatively TRBD2 (5 bases). V lost 3 bases and J 2 bases, leaving 16 bases between the germline ends. The germline V gene has CDR1 DFQATT and CDR2 SNEGSKA (reference sequence). The CDR3 runs to 15 residues. The CDR3 sequence: CSASGPAGRQETQYF. CDR3 sequence (DNA): TGCAGTGCTAGTGGTCCGGCGGGTCGACAAGAGACCCAGTACTTC.

V usage is TRBV5-4 and J usage is TRBJ1-1; 8 nucleotides match TRBD1. CDR3 length: 16 residues. V shed 0 bases, J shed 1 base, and the junction held 5 bases outside the gene matches. CDR1 and CDR2 (germline): SGHNT, YYREEE (reference sequence). In nucleotides, the CDR3 is TGTGCCAGCAGCTTGGGGGGCGGACAGGGGAACACTGAAGCTTTCTTT. Its translation: CASSLGGGQGNTEAFF.

The genes are TRBV2 and TRBJ2-7, with TRBD1 matching 9 bases. Germline values: CDR1 SNHLY, CDR2 FYNNEI. The J segment lost 2 bases and the V segment lost 8 bases, leaving 7 bases of the junction unmatched. CDR3 size: 14 residues. The CDR3 DNA reads TGTGCCAGCCACCAGGGACAGGGACCCTACGAGCAGTACTTC. Amino acid sequence: CASHQGQGPYEQYF.

This clone was picked up a small number of times. This rearrangement joins TRBV28 to TRBJ1-2; TRBD1 aligns across 8 bases. The junction had 6 bases not matched to a gene; V was cut back by 8 bases and J by 4 bases. This CDR3 spans 13 amino acids. Per germline, CDR1 MDHEN and CDR2 SYDVKM. As DNA, the CDR3 is TGTGCCAGCCATAGACAGGGGAGCTATGGCTACACCTTC. Translated: CASHRQGSYGYTF.

The genes are TRBV3-1 (or the pseudogene TRBV3-2) and TRBJ1-2; 9 nucleotides match TRBD1. Germline CDR1 LGHDT, CDR2 YNNKEL (reference sequence). This CDR3 has 15 amino acids. V lost 5 bases and J lost 8; bases outside the gene matches: 12. CDR3: CASSNLLPDRGGYTF. The DNA for the CDR3 is TGTGCCAGCAGCAACCTACTCCCGGACAGGGGAGGCTACACCTTC.

This rearrangement joins TRBV27 to TRBJ1-1; the D is unclear. V gave up 6 bases and J gave up 0 bases, with 5 bases separating them. Germline V lookup: CDR1 MNHEY, CDR2 SMNVEV (reference sequence). This CDR3 contains 12 residues. The CDR3, as DNA: TGTGCCAGCAGGCGGTTGAACACTGAAGCTTTCTTT. Encoded protein: CASRRLNTEAFF.

The genes are TRBV28 and TRBJ2-2; D is possibly TRBD1 or TRBD2 (5 bases each). Trimming removed 7 bases from V and 2 bases from J, with 11 bases in between. This CDR3 is 14 amino acids long. Germline CDR1 and CDR2: MDHEN and SYDVKM. The CDR3 is CASITRGNTGELFF. CDR3 bases: TGTGCCAGCATTACGAGGGGCAACACCGGGGAGCTGTTTTTT.

This chain connects TRBV7-2 to TRBJ2-7; 15 bases agree with TRBD2. The germline CDR1 and CDR2 sequences are SGHTA and FQGNSA. The CDR3 runs 18 residues. J gave up 0 bases and V 2 bases, and 5 bases lay outside the gene matches. CDR3 DNA sequence: TGTGCCAGCAGCTTAAGGGGACTAGCGGGAGGCGACTCCTACGAGCAGTACTTC. It specifies CASSLRGLAGGDSYEQYF.

Written as DNA, the CDR3 is TGTGCCAGCAGCGGCCGGGTTGCTGAAAAACTGTTTTTT. Its translation: CASSGRVAEKLFF. The chain recombines TRBV7-9 with TRBJ1-4; unclear D gene. Germline V gives CDR1 SEHNR, CDR2 FQNEAQ (reference sequence). This CDR3 region has 13 residues. Trimming cost V 5 bases and J 7 bases, with 11 bases left between them.

The chain links TRBV30 to TRBJ1-4, with 9 bases lining up with TRBD1. This CDR3 has 15 amino acids. J lost 8 bases, V lost 3 bases, and 10 bases had no gene match. Germline CDR1 is GTSNPN and CDR2 is SVGIG (reference sequence). CDR3 in amino acids: CAWSGWDRVSEKLFF. The CDR3 DNA is TGTGCCTGGAGCGGATGGGACAGGGTGTCAGAAAAACTGTTTTTT.

V and J are TRBV14 and TRBJ1-5; TRBD1 agrees at 7 bases. This CDR3 has 13 residues. V lost 9 bases and J lost 2; bases outside the gene matches: 4. Germline V gene data show CDR1 as SGHDN and CDR2 as FVKESK. The CDR3 nucleotides are TGTGCCAGTTCGGGGACAGGCAATCAGCCCCAGCATTTT. Amino acids: CASSGTGNQPQHF.

The V call is TRBV5-1, the J call TRBJ1-2, with D uncertain. Germline lookup yields CDR1 SGHRS and CDR2 YFSETQ. The V gene lost 0 bases and the J gene lost 3 bases, with 6 bases spanning the gap. The CDR3 sequence is 13 residues long. The chain's CDR3 is CASSLEAYYGYTF. CDR3 nucleotide sequence: TGCGCCAGCAGCTTGGAAGCCTACTATGGCTACACCTTC.

The gene calls are TRBV19 and TRBJ1-3; the D is unclear. There are 12 residues in the CDR3. CDR1 is LNHDA and CDR2 is SQIVND in the germline V gene (reference sequence). With 11 bases removed from V and 0 bases from J, the gap between germline ends came to 8 bases. CDR3 DNA: TGTGCCGTAGCAAACTCTGGAAACACCATATATTTT. Translating gives CAVANSGNTIYF.

The rearrangement joins TRBV5-1 to TRBJ2-3, with 8 bases aligning to TRBD1. The CDR3 is 14 amino acids. Germline V lookup: CDR1 SGHRS, CDR2 YFSETQ. With V trimmed by 4 bases and J by 4 bases, 5 bases remained unmatched. CDR3 sequence: CASSRDRLSDTQYF. The CDR3 DNA reads TGCGCCAGCAGCAGGGACAGGCTCTCAGATACGCAGTATTTT. The variable domain in full, with the rest retrieved from reference TRBV5-1 and TRBJ2-3, is KAGVTQTPRYLIKTRGQQVTLSCSPISGHRSVSWYQQTPGQGLQFLFEYFSETQRNKGNFPGRFSGRQFSNSRSEMNVSTLELGDSALYLCASSRDRLSDTQYFGPGTRLTVL.

V is TRBV28 and J is TRBJ2-1; 10 nucleotides agree with TRBD2. Germline V CDR1 and CDR2: MDHEN, SYDVKM. V trimming: 7 bases; J trimming: 0 bases; junction bases outside the gene matches: 6. This CDR3 contains 16 residues. The CDR3 nucleotides are TGTGCCAGCACAAAGCGGGGGGGATTCTCCTACAATGAGCAGTTCTTC. The encoded protein is CASTKRGGFSYNEQFF.

The chain combines TRBV6-1 with TRBJ1-3; D is possibly TRBD1 (5 bases). The germline CDR1 and CDR2 sequences are MNHNS and SASEGT. The V and J ends lost 3 bases and 4 bases respectively, with 13 bases between them. This CDR3 is 15 amino acids long. The CDR3 is CASSERGLQGNTIYF. CDR3 nucleotides: TGTGCCAGCAGTGAGCGGGGACTTCAAGGAAACACCATATATTTT.

The chain employs TRBV5-6 and TRBJ1-3, with D possibly TRBD1 on 5 matching bases. Germline V lookup: CDR1 SGHDT, CDR2 YYEEEE. This CDR3 has 15 residues. V was clipped by 2 bases and J by 4 bases, with 13 bases between them. CDR3 sequence: CASSLRGMLGNTIYF. The CDR3 nucleotides are TGTGCCAGCAGCTTACGGGGCATGTTGGGAAACACCATATATTTT.

This sequence joins TRBV25-1 and TRBJ2-1; D perhaps matches TRBD1 (6 bases). Germline V gene sequence: CDR1 MGHDK, CDR2 SYGVNS. V was clipped by 7 bases and J by 9 bases, with 25 bases between them. This CDR3 comprises 16 residues. The CDR3 here is CASTIEGEFPWGEQFF. CDR3 nucleotides: TGTGCCAGCACAATCGAGGGGGAGTTCCCTTGGGGTGAGCAGTTCTTC.

The gene calls are TRBV7-2 and TRBJ2-2; TRBD2 is a possible D gene (6 bases). V was pared by 7 bases and J by 6 bases, with 15 bases between. The CDR3 consists of 14 residues. Germline lookup yields CDR1 SGHTA and CDR2 FQGNSA. The CDR3 loop is CASNIIAGPGELFF. CDR3 coding DNA: TGTGCCAGCAACATCATCGCGGGGCCCGGGGAGCTGTTTTTT.